This T cell receptor beta chain was profiled in a study of blood T cell repertoires in COVID-19 (dated by TCRdb to 2019 to 2021). Some background on the complete study: Collaborator samples came from the United States, Italy and Spain and covered acute and convalescent phases of COVID-19. The material from the prospective study consisted of cDNA or gDNA derived from T cells, B-cell-depleted T cells, or PBMCs. The dataset comprised deeply sampled blood TCRbeta repertoires from subjects exposed to, actively infected with, or recovered from COVID-19. The repertoires were made available in a free public database intended to serve as a resource for research on the immune response to SARS-CoV-2. Samples came from the ongoing ImmuneRACE study (first 160 participants) plus 1,254 subjects from 6 global collaborators. A de-identified subject ID, COVID-19 status, age in years and sex were almost always included in the sample metadata. HLA class I and class II types, where available, came from metadata supplied by the sample provider rather than from assay-based typing.

TCRbeta CDR3 regions were amplified from genomic DNA by means of the immunoSEQ Assay, a bias-controlled multiplex PCR. As for how the authors treated the data: The number of nucleated cells in each sample was estimated by amplification of reference gene primers within the assay. To quantify the absolute abundance of each unique TCRbeta CDR3 rearrangement, sequence reads were collapsed and filtered. Productive Simpson clonality was computed per sample as the square root of Simpson's diversity index over productive rearrangements. Entries here come from immuneACCESS through TCRdb and include only in-frame sequences with V and J called. Some clones fail to appear in such tables; in the studies checked, an unresolved V gene covers under half of the shortfall, and the cause of the remainder is unknown. The DNA gave D and trimming, while V, J and clone size come from that table. This sample is represented by about 150,000 clones; more than 75% of them were singletons. The ten top clones hold almost 5% of the sample.

Beyond this particular receptor, the publication reports: The amount of clinical and demographic metadata varied by source and participant and was provided uncurated.

Trimming removed 4 bases from V and 4 bases from J, leaving 14 bases between the germline ends. From the germline V gene, CDR1 is MNHEY and CDR2 is SVGAGI. Including cysteine and phenylalanine, the CDR3 has 14 amino acids. The entry retains the CDR3 DNA only, 42 bases that are in frame from base 1. As regards this clone: This receptor's antigen is unknown. No per-base quality is available; no much larger clone lies one base away.

One collaborating source in Seattle enrolled patients during active infection and followed them longitudinally through the course of disease. Collaborating institutions collected whole blood in K2EDTA tubes following their own protocols. For TCRbeta analysis, collaborator samples were shipped as frozen whole blood, as isolated PBMCs, or as DNA extracted from either sample type. Sequencing used peripheral blood. The sequence joins TRBV6-5 to TRBJ2-7; the D gene is possibly TRBD1, with 6 bases matching. The receptor was isolated from a man younger than 35 with COVID-19, enrolled during active disease. The CDR3 has the sequence CASSSAGDIYEQYF. Read as DNA, the sequence is TGTGCCAGCAGTTCTGCAGGGGATATTTACGAGCAGTACTTC.